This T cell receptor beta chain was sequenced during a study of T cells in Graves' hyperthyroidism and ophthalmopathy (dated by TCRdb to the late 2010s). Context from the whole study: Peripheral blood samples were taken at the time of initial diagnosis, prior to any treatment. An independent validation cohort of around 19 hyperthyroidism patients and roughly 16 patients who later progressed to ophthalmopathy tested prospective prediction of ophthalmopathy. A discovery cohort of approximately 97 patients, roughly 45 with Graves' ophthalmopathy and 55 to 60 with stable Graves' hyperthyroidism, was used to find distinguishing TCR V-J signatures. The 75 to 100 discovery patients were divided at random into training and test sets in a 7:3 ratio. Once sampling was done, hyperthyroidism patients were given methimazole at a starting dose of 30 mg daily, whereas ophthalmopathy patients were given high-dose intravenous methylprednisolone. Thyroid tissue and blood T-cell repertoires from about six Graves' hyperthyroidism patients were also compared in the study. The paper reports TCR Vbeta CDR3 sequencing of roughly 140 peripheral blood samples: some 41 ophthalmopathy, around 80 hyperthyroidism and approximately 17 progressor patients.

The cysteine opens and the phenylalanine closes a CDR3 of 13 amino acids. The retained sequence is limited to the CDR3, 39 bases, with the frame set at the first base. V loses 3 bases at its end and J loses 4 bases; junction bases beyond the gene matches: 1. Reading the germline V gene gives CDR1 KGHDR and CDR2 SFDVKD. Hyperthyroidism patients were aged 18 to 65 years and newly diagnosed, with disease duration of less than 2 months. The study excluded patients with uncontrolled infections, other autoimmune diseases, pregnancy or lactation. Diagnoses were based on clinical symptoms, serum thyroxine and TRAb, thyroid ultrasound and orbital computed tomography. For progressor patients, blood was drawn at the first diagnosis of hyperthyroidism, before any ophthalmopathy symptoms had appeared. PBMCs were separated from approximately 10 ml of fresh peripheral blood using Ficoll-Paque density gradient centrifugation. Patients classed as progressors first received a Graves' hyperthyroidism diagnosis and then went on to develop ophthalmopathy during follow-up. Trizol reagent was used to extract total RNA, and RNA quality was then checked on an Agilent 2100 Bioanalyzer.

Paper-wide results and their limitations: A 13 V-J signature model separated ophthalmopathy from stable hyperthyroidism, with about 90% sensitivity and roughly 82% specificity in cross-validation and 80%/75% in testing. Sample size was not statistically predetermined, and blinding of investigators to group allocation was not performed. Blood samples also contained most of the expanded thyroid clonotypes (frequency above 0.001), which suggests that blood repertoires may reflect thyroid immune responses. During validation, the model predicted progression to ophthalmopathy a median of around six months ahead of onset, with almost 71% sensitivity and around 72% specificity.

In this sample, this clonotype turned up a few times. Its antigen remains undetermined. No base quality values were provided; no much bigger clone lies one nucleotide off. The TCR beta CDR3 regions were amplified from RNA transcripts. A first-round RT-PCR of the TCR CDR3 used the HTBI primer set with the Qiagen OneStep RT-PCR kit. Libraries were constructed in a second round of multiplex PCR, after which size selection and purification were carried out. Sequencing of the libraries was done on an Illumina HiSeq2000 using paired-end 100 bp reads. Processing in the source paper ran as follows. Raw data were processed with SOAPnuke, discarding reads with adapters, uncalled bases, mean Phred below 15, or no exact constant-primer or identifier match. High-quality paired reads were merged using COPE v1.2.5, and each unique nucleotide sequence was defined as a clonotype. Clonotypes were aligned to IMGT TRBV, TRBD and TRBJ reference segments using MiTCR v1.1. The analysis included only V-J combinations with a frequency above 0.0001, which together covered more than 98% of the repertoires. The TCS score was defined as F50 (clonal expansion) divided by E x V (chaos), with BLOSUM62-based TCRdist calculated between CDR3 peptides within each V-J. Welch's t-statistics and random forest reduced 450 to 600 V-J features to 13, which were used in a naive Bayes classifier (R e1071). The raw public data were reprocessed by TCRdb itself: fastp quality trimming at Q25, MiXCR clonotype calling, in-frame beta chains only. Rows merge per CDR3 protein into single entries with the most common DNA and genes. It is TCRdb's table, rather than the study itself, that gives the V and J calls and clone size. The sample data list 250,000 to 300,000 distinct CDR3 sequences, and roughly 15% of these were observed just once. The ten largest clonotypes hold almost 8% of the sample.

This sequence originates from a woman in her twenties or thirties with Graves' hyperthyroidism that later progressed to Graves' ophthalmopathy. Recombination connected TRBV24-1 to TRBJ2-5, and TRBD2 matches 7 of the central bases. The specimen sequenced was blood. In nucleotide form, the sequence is TGTGCCACCAGTGATGGGGGGGGAGAGACCCAGTACTTC. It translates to CATSDGGGETQYF.